This section outlines one T cell receptor beta chain sequence together with its context. J gave up 5 bases and V 7 bases, and 9 bases lay outside the gene matches. Germline CDR1 is MDHEN and CDR2 is SYDVKM. This CDR3 is built from 15 residues. The sample originates from a study of cytomegalovirus exposure and HLA in healthy donors. Both 60 Vbeta primers and 13 Jbeta primers went into the PCR. Assay: immunoSEQ multiplex PCR; the TCRdb copy retains only in-frame clones and omits some. The repertoire includes 90,000 to 140,000 clones, under 85% of them detected once, and about 6.3% sits in the top ten. The clonotype was recovered from a man aged 18 to 35 in good health and CMV-seronegative. V and J are TRBV28 and TRBJ2-1, with 9 bases fitting TRBD2. Material: PBMCs. CDR3 DNA: TGTGCCAGCACCCCTACTAGCGGGTACGACAATGAGCAGTTCTTC. Protein: CASTPTSGYDNEQFF.